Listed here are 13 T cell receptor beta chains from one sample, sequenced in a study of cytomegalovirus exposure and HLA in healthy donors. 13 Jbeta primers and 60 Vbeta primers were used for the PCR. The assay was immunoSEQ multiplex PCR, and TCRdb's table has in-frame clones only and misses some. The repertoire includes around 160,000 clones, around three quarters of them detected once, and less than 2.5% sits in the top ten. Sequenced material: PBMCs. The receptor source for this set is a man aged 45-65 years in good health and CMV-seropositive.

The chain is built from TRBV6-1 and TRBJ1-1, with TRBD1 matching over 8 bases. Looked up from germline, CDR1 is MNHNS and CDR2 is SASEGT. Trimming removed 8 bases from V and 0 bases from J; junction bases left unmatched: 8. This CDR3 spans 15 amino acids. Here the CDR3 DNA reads TGTGCCAGCCCTGCCCAGGGGGCCATGAACACTGAAGCTTTCTTT. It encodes CASPAQGAMNTEAFF.

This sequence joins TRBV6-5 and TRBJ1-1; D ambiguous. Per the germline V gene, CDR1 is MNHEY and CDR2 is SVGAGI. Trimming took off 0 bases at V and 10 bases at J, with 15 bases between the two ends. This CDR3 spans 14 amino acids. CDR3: CASSYSEAGVVAFF. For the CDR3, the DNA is TGTGCCAGCAGTTACTCGGAAGCTGGAGTGGTAGCTTTCTTT.

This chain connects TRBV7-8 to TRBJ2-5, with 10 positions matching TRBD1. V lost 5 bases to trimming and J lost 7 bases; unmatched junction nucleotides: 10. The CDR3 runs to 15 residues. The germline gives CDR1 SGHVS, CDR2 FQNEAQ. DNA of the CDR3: TGTGCCAGCAGCCCCTGGGACAGGGGTGTCGGGACCCAGTACTTC. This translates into CASSPWDRGVGTQYF.

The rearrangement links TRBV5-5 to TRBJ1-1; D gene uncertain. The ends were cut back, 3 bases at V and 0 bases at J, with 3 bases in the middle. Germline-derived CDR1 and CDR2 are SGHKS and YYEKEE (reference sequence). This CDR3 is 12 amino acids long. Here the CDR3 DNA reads TGTGCCAGCAGCTATATGAACACTGAAGCTTTCTTT. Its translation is CASSYMNTEAFF.

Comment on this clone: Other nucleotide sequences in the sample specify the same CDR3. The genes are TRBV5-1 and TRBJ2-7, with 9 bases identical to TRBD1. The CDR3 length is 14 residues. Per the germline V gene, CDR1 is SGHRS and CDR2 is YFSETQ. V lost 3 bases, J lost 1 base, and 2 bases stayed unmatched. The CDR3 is CASSSGTGSYEQYF. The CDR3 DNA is TGCGCCAGCAGCTCCGGGACAGGGTCCTACGAGCAGTACTTC.

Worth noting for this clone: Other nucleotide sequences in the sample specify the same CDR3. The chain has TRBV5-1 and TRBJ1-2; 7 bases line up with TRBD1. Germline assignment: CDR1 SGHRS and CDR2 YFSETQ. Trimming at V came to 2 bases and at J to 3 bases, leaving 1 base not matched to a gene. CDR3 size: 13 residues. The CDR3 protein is CASSFTGDYGYTF. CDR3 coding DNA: TGCGCCAGCAGCTTTACAGGGGACTATGGCTACACCTTC.

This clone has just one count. The CDR3 DNA follows: TGTGCCAGCAGTTCCCGACAGGGGCGAGCTGGCTACACCTTC. Residues: CASSSRQGRAGYTF. The chain uses TRBV6-6 and TRBJ1-2; 8 nucleotides match TRBD1. CDR3 length: 14 residues. Trimming removed 4 bases from V and 7 bases from J; junction bases left unmatched: 8. CDR1 MNHNY and CDR2 SVGAGI come from the germline V gene (reference sequence).

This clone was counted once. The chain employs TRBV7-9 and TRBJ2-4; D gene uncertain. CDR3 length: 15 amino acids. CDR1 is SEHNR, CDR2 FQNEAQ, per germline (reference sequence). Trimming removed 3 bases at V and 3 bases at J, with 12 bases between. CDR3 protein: CASSLGFYNKNIQYF. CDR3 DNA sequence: TGTGCCAGCAGCTTGGGCTTTTATAACAAAAACATTCAGTACTTC.

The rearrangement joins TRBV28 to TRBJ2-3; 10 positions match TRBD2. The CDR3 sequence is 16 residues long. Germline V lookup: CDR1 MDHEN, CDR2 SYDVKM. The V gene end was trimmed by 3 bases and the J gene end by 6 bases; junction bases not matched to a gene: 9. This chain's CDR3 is CASSFPKAGGPDTQYF. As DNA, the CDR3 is TGTGCCAGCAGTTTTCCTAAAGCGGGGGGGCCGGATACGCAGTATTTT.

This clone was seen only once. Written as DNA, the CDR3 is TGTGCCAGCAGTTTCGGGGGGATATCTAACTATGGCTACACCTTC. Translation gives CASSFGGISNYGYTF. The chain is built from TRBV28 and TRBJ1-2; TRBD1 might be the D (5 bases). Looked up from germline, CDR1 is MDHEN and CDR2 is SYDVKM. V was clipped by 3 bases and J by 0 bases, with 11 bases between them. The CDR3 contains 15 residues.

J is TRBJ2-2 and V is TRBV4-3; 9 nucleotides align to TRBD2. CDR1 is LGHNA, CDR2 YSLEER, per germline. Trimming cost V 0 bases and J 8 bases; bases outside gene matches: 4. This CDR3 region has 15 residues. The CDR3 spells CASSQEGTSLGELFF. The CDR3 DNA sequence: TGCGCCAGCAGCCAAGAGGGGACTAGCTTGGGGGAGCTGTTTTTT.

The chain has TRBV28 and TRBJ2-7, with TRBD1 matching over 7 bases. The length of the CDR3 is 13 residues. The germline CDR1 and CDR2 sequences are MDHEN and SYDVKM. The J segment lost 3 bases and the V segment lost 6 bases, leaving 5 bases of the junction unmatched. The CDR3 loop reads CASREGQLYEQYF. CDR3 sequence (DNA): TGTGCCAGCAGAGAGGGACAGCTCTACGAGCAGTACTTC. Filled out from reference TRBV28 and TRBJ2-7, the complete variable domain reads DVKVTQSSRYLVKRTGEKVFLECVQDMDHENMFWYRQDPGLGLRLIYFSYDVKMKEKGDIPEGYSVSREKKERFSLILESASTNQTSMYLCASREGQLYEQYFGPGTRLTVT.

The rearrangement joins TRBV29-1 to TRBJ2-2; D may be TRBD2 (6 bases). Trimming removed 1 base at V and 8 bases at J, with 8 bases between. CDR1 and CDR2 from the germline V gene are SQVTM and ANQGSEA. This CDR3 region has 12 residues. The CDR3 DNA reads TGCAGCGTTGAAGGGAGGGGAGGGGAGCTGTTTTTT. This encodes CSVEGRGGELFF.